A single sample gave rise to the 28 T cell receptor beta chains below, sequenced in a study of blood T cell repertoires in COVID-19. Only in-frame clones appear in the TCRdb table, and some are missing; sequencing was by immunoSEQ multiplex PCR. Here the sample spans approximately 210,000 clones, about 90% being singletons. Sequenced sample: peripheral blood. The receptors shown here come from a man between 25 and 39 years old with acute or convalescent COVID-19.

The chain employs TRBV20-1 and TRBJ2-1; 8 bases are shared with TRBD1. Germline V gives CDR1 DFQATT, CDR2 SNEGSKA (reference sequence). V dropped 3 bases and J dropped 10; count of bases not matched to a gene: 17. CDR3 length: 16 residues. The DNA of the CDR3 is TGCAGTGCTAGTGGGGCCGGACAGGGCCGCTATGGGGAGCAGTTCTTC. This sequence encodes CSASGAGQGRYGEQFF.

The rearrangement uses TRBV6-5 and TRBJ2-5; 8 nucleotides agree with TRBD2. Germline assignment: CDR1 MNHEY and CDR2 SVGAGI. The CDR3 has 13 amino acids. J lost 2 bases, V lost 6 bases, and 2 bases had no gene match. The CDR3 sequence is CASSGLAQETQYF. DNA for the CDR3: TGTGCCAGCAGCGGACTAGCTCAAGAGACCCAGTACTTC.

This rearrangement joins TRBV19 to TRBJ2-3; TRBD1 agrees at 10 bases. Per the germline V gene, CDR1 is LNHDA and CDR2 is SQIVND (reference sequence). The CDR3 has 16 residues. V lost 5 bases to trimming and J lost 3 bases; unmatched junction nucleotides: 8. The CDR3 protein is CASSSPGTGATDTQYF. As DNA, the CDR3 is TGTGCCAGTAGTTCCCCCGGGACAGGGGCTACAGATACGCAGTATTTT.

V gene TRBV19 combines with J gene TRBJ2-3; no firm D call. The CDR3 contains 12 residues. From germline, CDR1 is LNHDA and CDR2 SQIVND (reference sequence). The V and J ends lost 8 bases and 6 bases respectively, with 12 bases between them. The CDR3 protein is CASSSLQDTQYF. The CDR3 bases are TGTGCCAGTTCCTCCTTACAGGATACGCAGTATTTT. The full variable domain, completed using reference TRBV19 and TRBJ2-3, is DGGITQSPKYLFRKEGQNVTLSCEQNLNHDAMYWYRQDPGQGLRLIYYSQIVNDFQKGDIAEGYSVSREKKESFPLTVTSAQKNPTAFYLCASSSLQDTQYFGPGTRLTVL.

The CDR3, as DNA: TGCGCCAGCAGTGAAGGGCTAGCGGGGGGCCTAGGAGATACGCAGTATTTT. Its protein is CASSEGLAGGLGDTQYF. The chain is built from TRBV10-1 and TRBJ2-3; 11 positions match TRBD2. J gave up 5 bases and V 3 bases, and 10 bases lay outside the gene matches. The CDR3 sequence is 17 residues long. Per germline, CDR1 WNHNN and CDR2 SYGVQD (reference sequence).

CDR3 bases: TGTGCCAGCAAGACCAGGGGAGCCTTGTCCTACGAGCAGTACTTC. Translation gives CASKTRGALSYEQYF. The chain links TRBV28 to TRBJ2-7; perhaps TRBD1 as D (6 bases). This CDR3 has 15 amino acids. CDR1 is MDHEN, CDR2 SYDVKM, per germline. The ends were cut back, 7 bases at V and 1 base at J, with 17 bases in the middle.

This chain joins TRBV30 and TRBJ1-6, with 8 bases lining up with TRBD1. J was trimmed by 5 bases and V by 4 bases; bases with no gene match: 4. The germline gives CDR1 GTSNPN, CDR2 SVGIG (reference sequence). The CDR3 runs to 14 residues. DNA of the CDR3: TGTGCCTGGACAGGGGGCACCAATAATTCACCCCTCCACTTT. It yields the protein CAWTGGTNNSPLHF.

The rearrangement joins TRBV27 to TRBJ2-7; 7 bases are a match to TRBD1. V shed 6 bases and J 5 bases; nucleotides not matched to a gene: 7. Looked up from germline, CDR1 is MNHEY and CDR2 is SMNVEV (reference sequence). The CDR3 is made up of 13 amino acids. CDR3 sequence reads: CASRRQGIDEQYF. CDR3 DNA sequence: TGTGCCAGCAGGCGACAGGGAATCGACGAGCAGTACTTC.

The CDR3 spells CASSLGGGSDNEQFF. The CDR3 coding sequence is TGCGCCAGCAGCTTGGGGGGCGGTTCCGACAATGAGCAGTTCTTC. V gene TRBV5-1 combines with J gene TRBJ2-1, with a possible D match to TRBD1 (5 bases). In germline, CDR1 is SGHRS, CDR2 YFSETQ. This CDR3 contains 15 residues. Trimming took off 0 bases at V and 5 bases at J, with 12 bases between the two ends. Full variable domain (rest looked up from reference TRBV5-1 and TRBJ2-1): KAGVTQTPRYLIKTRGQQVTLSCSPISGHRSVSWYQQTPGQGLQFLFEYFSETQRNKGNFPGRFSGRQFSNSRSEMNVSTLELGDSALYLCASSLGGGSDNEQFFGPGTRLTVL.

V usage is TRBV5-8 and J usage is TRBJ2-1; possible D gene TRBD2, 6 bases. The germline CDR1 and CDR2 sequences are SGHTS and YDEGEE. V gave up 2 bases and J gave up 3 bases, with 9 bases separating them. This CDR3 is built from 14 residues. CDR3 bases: TGTGCCAGCAGCTTTAGGGGACTCTACAATGAGCAGTTCTTC. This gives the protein CASSFRGLYNEQFF.

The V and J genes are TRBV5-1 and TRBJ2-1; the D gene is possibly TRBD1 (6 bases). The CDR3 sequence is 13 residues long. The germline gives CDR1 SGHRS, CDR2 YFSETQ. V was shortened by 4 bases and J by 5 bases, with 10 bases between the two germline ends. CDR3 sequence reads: CASSPGQHNEQFF. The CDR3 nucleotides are TGCGCCAGCAGCCCCGGACAGCACAATGAGCAGTTCTTC.

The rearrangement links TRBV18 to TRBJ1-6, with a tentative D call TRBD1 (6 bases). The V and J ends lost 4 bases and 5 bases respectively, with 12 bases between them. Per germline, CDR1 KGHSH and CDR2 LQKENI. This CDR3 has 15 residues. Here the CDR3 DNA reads TGTGCCAGCTCACTCCGACAGGTTGATAATTCACCCCTCCACTTT. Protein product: CASSLRQVDNSPLHF.

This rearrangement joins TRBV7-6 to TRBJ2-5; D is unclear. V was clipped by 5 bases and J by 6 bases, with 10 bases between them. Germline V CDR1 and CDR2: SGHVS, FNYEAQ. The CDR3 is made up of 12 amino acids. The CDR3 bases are TGTGCCAGCAGCCCGGCTAGAAAGACCCAGTACTTC. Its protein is CASSPARKTQYF.

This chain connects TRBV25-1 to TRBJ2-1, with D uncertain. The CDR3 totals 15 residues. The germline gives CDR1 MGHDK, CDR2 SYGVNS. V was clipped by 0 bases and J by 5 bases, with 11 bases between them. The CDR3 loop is CASSEYETHNNEQFF. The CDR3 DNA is TGTGCCAGCAGTGAATACGAGACACACAACAATGAGCAGTTCTTC.

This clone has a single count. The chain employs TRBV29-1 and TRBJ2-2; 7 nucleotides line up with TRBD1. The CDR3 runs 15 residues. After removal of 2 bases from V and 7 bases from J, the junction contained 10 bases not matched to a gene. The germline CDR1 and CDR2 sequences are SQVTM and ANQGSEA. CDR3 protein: CSVESGTVRGGELFF. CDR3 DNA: TGCAGCGTTGAAAGTGGGACAGTCCGAGGCGGGGAGCTGTTTTTT.

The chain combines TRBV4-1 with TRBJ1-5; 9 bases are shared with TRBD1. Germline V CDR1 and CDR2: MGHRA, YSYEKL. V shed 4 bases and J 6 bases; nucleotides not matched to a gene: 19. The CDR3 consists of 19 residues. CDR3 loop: CASSPLLNPGTGIGQPQHF. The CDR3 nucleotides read TGCGCCAGCAGCCCGCTGCTCAACCCAGGGACAGGGATAGGTCAGCCCCAGCATTTT.

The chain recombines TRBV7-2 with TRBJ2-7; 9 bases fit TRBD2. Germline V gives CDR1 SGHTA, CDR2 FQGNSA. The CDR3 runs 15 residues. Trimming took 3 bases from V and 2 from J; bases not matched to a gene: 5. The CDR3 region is CASSFSGTSPYEQYF. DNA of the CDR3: TGTGCCAGCAGCTTTTCCGGGACTAGCCCCTACGAGCAGTACTTC.

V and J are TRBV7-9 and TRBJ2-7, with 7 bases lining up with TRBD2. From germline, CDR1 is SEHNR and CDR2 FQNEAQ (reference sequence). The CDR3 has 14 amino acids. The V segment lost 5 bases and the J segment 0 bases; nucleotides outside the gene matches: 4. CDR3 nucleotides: TGTGCCAGCAGCCGCAGCGGGAACTCCTACGAGCAGTACTTC. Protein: CASSRSGNSYEQYF.

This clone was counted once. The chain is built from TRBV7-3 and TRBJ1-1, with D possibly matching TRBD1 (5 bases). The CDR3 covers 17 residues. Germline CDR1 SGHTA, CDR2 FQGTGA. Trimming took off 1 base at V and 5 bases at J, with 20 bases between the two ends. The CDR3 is CASSLKADLQAWTEAFF. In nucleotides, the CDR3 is TGTGCCAGCAGCTTAAAAGCCGACCTACAGGCGTGGACTGAAGCTTTCTTT.

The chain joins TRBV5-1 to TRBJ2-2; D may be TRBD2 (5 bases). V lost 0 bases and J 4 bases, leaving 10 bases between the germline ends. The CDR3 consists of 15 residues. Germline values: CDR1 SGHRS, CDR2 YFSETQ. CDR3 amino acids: CASSLEAAGTGELFF. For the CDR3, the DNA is TGCGCCAGCAGCTTGGAAGCGGCAGGCACCGGGGAGCTGTTTTTT.

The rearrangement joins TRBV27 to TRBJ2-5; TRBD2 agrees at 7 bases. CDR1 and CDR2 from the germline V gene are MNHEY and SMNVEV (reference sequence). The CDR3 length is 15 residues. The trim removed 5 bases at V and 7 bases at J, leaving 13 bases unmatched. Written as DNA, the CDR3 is TGTGCCAGCAGTCCGCGTTCGCAGCGGGGAGGGACCCAGTACTTC. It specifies CASSPRSQRGGTQYF.

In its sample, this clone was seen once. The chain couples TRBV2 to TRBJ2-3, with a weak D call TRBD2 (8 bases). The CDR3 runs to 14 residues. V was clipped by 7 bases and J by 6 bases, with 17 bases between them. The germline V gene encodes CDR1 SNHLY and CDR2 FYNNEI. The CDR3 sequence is CASTREGAKDTQYF. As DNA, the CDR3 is TGTGCCAGCACCCGGGAGGGGGCCAAGGATACGCAGTATTTT.

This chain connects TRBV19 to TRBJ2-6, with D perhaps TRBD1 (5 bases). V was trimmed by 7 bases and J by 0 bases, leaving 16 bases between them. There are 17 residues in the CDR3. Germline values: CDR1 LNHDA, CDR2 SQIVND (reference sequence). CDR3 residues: CASKAGNSPSGANVLTF. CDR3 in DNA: TGTGCCAGTAAGGCAGGGAACAGCCCCTCTGGGGCCAACGTCCTGACTTTC.

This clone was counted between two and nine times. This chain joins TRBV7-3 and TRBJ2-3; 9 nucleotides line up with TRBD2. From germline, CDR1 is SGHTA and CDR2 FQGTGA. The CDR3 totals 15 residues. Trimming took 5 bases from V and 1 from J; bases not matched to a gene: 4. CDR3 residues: CASSLTSGRTDTQYF. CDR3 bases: TGTGCCAGCAGCCTGACTAGCGGACGCACAGATACGCAGTATTTT.

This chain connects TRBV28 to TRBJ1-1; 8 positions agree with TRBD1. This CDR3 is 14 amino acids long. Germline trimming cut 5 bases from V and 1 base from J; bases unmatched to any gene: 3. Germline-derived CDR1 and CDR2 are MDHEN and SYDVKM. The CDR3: CASSQGQGNTEAFF. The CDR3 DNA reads TGTGCCAGCAGTCAAGGACAGGGGAACACTGAAGCTTTCTTT.

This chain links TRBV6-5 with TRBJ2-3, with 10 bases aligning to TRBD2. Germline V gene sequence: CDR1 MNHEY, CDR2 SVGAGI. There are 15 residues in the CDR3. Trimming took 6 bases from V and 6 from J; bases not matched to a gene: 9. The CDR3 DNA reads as TGTGCCAGCAGAACTCCTAGCGGGGGCGCCGATACGCAGTATTTT. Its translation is CASRTPSGGADTQYF.

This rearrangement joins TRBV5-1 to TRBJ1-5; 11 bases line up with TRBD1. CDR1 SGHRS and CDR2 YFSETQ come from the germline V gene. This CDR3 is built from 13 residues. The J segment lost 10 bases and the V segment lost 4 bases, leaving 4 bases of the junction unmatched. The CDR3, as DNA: TGCGCCAGCAGCCCGGGACAGGGGGGACCCCAGCATTTT. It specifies CASSPGQGGPQHF.

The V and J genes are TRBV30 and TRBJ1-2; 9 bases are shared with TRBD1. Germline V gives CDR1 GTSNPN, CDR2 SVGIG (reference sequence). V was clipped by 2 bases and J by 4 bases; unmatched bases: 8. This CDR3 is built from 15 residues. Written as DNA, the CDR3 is TGTGCCTGGAGTCGCGGGACAGGGAATTTCTATGGCTACACCTTC. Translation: CAWSRGTGNFYGYTF.